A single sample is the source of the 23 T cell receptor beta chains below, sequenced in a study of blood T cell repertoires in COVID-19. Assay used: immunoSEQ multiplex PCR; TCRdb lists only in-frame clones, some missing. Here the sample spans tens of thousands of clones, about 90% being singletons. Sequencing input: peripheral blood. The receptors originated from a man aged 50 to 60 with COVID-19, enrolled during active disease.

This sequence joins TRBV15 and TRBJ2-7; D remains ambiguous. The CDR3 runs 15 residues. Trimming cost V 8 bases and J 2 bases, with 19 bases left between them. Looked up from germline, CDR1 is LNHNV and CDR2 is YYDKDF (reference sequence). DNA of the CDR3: TGTGCCACCTCCCTCAATAGAGCCGTCCCCTACGAGCAGTACTTC. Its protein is CATSLNRAVPYEQYF. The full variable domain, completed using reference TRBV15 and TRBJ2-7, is DAMVIQNPRYQVTQFGKPVTLSCSQTLNHNVMYWYQQKSSQAPKLLFHYYDKDFNNEADTPDNFQSRRPNTSFCFLDIRSPGLGDTAMYLCATSLNRAVPYEQYFGPGTRLTVT.

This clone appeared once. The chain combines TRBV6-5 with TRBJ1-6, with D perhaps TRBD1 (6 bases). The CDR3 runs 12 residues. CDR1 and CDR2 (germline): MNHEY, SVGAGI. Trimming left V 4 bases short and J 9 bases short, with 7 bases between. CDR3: CASSSQGSPLHF. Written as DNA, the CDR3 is TGTGCCAGCAGTTCACAGGGTTCACCCCTCCACTTT.

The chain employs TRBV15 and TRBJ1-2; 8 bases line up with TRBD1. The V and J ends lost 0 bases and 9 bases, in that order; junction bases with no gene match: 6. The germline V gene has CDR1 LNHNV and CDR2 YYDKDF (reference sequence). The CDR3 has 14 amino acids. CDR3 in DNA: TGTGCCACCAGCAGAGAACCCCAGGGGGCCCGCTACACCTTC. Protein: CATSREPQGARYTF.

CDR3 sequence reads: CASSPAGVDTQYF. The CDR3 nucleotides are TGTGCCAGCAGCCCGGCCGGGGTGGATACGCAGTATTTT. The gene calls are TRBV7-2 and TRBJ2-3, with D perhaps TRBD2 (5 bases). V lost 5 bases and J 6 bases, leaving 12 bases between the germline ends. Germline loops: CDR1 SGHTA, CDR2 FQGNSA. The CDR3 runs to 13 residues.

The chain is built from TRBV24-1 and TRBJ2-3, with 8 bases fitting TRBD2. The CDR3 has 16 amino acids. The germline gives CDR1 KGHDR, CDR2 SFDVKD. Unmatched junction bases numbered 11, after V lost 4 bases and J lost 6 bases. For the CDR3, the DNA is TGTGCCACCAGTGACCCCGCGGGACTAGGTTCTGATACGCAGTATTTT. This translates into CATSDPAGLGSDTQYF.

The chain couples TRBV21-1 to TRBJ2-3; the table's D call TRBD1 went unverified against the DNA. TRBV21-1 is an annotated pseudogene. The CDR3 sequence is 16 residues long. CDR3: CASSKTATRGTDTQYF. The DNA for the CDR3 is TGTGCCAGCAGCAAAACGGCGACACGCGGCACAGATACGCAGTATTTT.

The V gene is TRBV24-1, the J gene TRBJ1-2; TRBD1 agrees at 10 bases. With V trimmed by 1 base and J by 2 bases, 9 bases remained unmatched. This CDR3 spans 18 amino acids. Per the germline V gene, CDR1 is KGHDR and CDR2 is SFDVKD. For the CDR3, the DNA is TGTGCCACCAGTGATTTCGAGACAGGGGGCGAGGGGAACTATGGCTACACCTTC. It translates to CATSDFETGGEGNYGYTF.

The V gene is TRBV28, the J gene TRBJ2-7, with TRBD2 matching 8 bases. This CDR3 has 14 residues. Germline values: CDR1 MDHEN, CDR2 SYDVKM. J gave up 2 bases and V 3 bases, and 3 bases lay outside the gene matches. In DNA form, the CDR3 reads TGTGCCAGCAGTTTGGAAGCGGGGGCCTACGAGCAGTACTTC. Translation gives CASSLEAGAYEQYF.

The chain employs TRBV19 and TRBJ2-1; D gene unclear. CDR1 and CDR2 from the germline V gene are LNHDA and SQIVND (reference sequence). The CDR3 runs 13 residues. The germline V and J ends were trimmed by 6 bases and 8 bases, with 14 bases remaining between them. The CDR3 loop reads CASSRSLTDEQFF. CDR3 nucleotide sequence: TGTGCCAGTAGCCGGTCACTTACGGATGAGCAGTTCTTC.

As DNA, the CDR3 is TGCGCCAGCAGCTTGGTGGTAGGGGGAGAGACCCAGTACTTC. It yields the protein CASSLVVGGETQYF. The chain combines TRBV5-1 with TRBJ2-5, with TRBD1 as a possible D gene (6 bases). With 0 bases removed from V and 4 bases from J, the gap between germline ends came to 10 bases. This CDR3 is 14 amino acids long. Germline-derived CDR1 and CDR2 are SGHRS and YFSETQ.

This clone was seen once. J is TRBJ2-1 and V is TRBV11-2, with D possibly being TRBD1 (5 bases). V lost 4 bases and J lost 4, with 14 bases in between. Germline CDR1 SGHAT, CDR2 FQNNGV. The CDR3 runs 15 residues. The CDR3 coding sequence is TGTGCCAGCAGCTATGCGCCTGCAGGGTACAATGAGCAGTTCTTC. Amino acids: CASSYAPAGYNEQFF.

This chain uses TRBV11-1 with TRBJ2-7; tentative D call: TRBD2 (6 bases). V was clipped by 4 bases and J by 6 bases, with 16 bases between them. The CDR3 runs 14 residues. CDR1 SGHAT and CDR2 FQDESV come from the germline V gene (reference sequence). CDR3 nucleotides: TGTGCCAGCAGCTCCCTCCCGGGGGAGTCCGAGCAGTACTTC. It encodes CASSSLPGESEQYF.

The DNA for the CDR3 is TGTGCCAGCAGCTTGGGGGACATCTCCTACGAGCAGTACTTC. Amino acid sequence: CASSLGDISYEQYF. This chain links TRBV5-4 with TRBJ2-7, with TRBD1 as a possible D gene (6 bases). This CDR3 is 14 amino acids long. Between the trimmed V and J ends, which lost 0 bases and 0 bases, there was a span of 7 bases. Germline CDR1 SGHNT, CDR2 YYREEE (reference sequence).

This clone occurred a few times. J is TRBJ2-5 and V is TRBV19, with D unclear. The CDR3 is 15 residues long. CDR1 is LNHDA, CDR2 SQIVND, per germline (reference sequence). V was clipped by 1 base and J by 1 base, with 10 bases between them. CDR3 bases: TGTGCCAGTAGTATAGGGGCCTCCCTCCAAGAGACCCAGTACTTC. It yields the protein CASSIGASLQETQYF. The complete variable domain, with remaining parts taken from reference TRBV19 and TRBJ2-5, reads DGGITQSPKYLFRKEGQNVTLSCEQNLNHDAMYWYRQDPGQGLRLIYYSQIVNDFQKGDIAEGYSVSREKKESFPLTVTSAQKNPTAFYLCASSIGASLQETQYFGPGTRLLVL.

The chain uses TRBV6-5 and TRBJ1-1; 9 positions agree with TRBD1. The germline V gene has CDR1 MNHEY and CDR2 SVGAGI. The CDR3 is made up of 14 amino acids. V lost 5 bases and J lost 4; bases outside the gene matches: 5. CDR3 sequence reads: CASSPTTGGTEAFF. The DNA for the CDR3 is TGTGCCAGCAGTCCGACGACAGGGGGCACTGAAGCTTTCTTT.

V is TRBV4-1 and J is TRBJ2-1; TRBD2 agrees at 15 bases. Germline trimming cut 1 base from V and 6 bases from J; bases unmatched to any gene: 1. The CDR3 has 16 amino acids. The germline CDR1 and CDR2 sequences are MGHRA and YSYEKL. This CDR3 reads CASSQGTSGRVNEQFF. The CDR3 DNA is TGCGCCAGCAGCCAAGGGACTAGCGGGAGGGTCAATGAGCAGTTCTTC.

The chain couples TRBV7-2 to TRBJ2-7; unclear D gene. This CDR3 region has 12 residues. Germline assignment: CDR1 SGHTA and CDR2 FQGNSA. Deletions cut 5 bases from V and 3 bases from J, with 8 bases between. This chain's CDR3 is CASSATIYEQYF. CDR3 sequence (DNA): TGTGCCAGCAGCGCCACTATCTACGAGCAGTACTTC.

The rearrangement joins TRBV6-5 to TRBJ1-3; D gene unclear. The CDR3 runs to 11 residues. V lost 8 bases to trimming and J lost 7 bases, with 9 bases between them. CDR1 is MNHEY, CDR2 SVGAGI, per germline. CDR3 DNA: TGTGCCAGCGGCCTCGGGAACACCATATATTTT. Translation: CASGLGNTIYF.

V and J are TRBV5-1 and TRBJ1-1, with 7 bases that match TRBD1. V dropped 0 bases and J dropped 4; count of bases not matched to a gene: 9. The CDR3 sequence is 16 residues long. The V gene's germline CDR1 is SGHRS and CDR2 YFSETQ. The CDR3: CASSLAQGGLGTEAFF. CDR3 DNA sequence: TGCGCCAGCAGCTTGGCCCAGGGGGGTTTGGGCACTGAAGCTTTCTTT.

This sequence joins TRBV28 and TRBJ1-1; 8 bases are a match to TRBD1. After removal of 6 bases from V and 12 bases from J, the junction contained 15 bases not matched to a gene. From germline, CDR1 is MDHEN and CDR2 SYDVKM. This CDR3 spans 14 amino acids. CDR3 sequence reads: CASRGGQARLKTFF. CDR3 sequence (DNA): TGTGCCAGCAGAGGGGGACAGGCCAGGCTAAAAACTTTCTTT.

Written as DNA, the CDR3 is TGTGCCAGCAGGGGACAGGGGGCGAGGTATAGCAATCAGCCCCAGCATTTT. Its translation is CASRGQGARYSNQPQHF. The rearrangement uses TRBV28 and TRBJ1-5; 12 bases match TRBD1. Trimming removed 6 bases from V and 0 bases from J; junction bases left unmatched: 6. Germline V gene data show CDR1 as MDHEN and CDR2 as SYDVKM. The CDR3 covers 17 residues.

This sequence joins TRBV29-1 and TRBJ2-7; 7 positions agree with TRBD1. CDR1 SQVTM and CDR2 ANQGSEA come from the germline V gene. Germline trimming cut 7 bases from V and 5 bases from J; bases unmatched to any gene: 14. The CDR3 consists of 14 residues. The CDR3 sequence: CSAGVRQGSDEQYF. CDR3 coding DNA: TGCAGCGCTGGGGTACGACAGGGATCCGACGAGCAGTACTTC.

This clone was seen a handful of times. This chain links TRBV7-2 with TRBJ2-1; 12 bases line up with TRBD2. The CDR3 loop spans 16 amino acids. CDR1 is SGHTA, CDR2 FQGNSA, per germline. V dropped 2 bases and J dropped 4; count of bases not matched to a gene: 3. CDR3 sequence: CASSLTSGRHYNEQFF. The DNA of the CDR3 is TGTGCCAGCAGCTTAACTAGCGGGAGGCATTACAATGAGCAGTTCTTC.